This TCR beta chain was captured in a study of blood T cell repertoires in COVID-19 (dated by TCRdb to the early 2020s). Regarding the complete study: Samples covering the acute and convalescent phases of COVID-19 were provided by collaborators in the United States, Italy and Spain. Where available, HLA class I and class II types were obtained from metadata supplied by the sample provider rather than from assay-based typing. Subjects who had been exposed to COVID-19, were actively infected with it, or had recovered from it provided the deeply sampled blood TCRbeta repertoires that made up the dataset. The samples were drawn from two sources: the first 160 participants of the ongoing ImmuneRACE study, and fewer than 1,500 subjects contributed by 6 global collaborators. The repertoires were released in a freely available public database meant as a resource for research on the immune response to SARS-CoV-2. Nearly every sample came with metadata listing a de-identified subject ID, COVID-19 status, age in years and sex. The material from the prospective study consisted of cDNA or gDNA derived from T cells, B-cell-depleted T cells, or PBMCs.

Study-wide findings and limitations: How much clinical and demographic metadata was included differed by source and by participant, and the metadata was provided uncurated.

TCRbeta CDR3 regions were amplified from genomic DNA using the immunoSEQ Assay, a bias-controlled multiplex PCR. On the authors' methods: The number of nucleated cells in each sample was estimated from the amplification of reference gene primers within the assay. Sequence reads were collapsed and filtered to measure the absolute abundance of every unique TCRbeta CDR3 rearrangement. For each sample, productive Simpson clonality was calculated by taking the square root of Simpson's diversity index across productive rearrangements. TCRdb took this table from immuneACCESS and kept in-frame rearrangements with V and J called. Such tables lack part of the clones; where checked against another copy, unresolved V genes explain under half of the gap, and the rest is unexplained. The D gene and trimming were derived from the DNA, and the V and J assignments and clone size from that table. The sample yields over 200,000 clones; around four fifths were counted once. The top ten clones comprise around 8.1% of the sample.

Whole blood was collected in K2EDTA tubes by collaborating institutions according to the institutions' own protocols. For TCRbeta analysis, collaborators shipped samples in one of three forms: frozen whole blood, isolated PBMCs, or DNA extracted from either of those sample types. As regards this clone: Its antigen target is currently unknown. Base qualities were left out, and no much larger clone turns up one base away.

Cut back by 4 bases and 2 bases, the V and J ends lie 12 bases apart. The CDR3 spans 14 residues, from the cysteine through the phenylalanine. The DNA shown is the 42-base CDR3, in frame from base 1. CDR1 and CDR2 are read off the germline V gene as SGHTA and FQGNSA. The V and J genes are TRBV7-2 and TRBJ2-7, and TRBD2 may be the D gene, going by 6 matching bases. Sequencing input: peripheral blood. This TCR derives from a middle-aged man with active or convalescent COVID-19. This receptor carries the CDR3 CASSSSGFPYEQYF. The nucleotide sequence is TGTGCCAGCAGCTCCAGCGGGTTTCCCTACGAGCAGTACTTC. The entire variable domain, with the stretches around the CDR3 drawn from the reference TRBV7-2 and TRBJ2-7 proteins, is GAGVSQSPSNKVTEKGKDVELRCDPISGHTALYWYRQSLGQGLEFLIYFQGNSAPDKSGLPSDRFSAERTGGSVSTLTIQRTQQEDSAVYLCASSSSGFPYEQYFGPGTRLTVT.